This TCR beta chain was sequenced for a study of blood T cell repertoires in COVID-19. Libraries were prepared by immunoSEQ multiplex PCR; TCRdb keeps only in-frame clonotypes and omits some of them. The sample records under 550,000 clones, 80% to 90% being singletons. This clonotype was obtained from a man in his late teens or twenties with COVID-19, enrolled during active disease. Sample: peripheral blood.

The CDR3 protein is CASRTLFGRGLSTDTQYF. For the CDR3, the DNA is TGTGCCAGCAGGACCCTCTTTGGGCGGGGTCTCAGCACAGATACGCAGTATTTT. The V call is TRBV27, the J call TRBJ2-3; D might be TRBD2 (6 bases). V lost 6 bases, J lost 0 bases, and 22 bases lay in between. Per the germline V gene, CDR1 is MNHEY and CDR2 is SMNVEV (reference sequence). The CDR3 covers 18 residues.